This T cell receptor (beta chain) was sequenced during a study of pediatric ulcerative colitis. The protocol was immunoSEQ multiplex PCR, while the TCRdb copy is restricted to in-frame clones and leaves out a portion. The table includes fewer than 45,000 clones, over 80% detected once. Unmatched junction bases numbered 9, after V lost 4 bases and J lost 5 bases. The CDR3 totals 16 residues. The germline gives CDR1 SGHDT, CDR2 YYEEEE. This clone was counted a single time. The sample comprised blood. The J gene is TRBJ2-5, the V gene TRBV5-6; 12 nucleotides align to TRBD2. The origin of this receptor is a girl aged 5-17 years with moderate ulcerative colitis. The CDR3 bases are TGTGCCAGCAGCCACCCCTGGACTAGCGGGGTTGAGACCCAGTACTTC. It specifies CASSHPWTSGVETQYF.